This passage covers 9 T cell receptor beta chains from one sample sequenced in a study of blood T cell repertoires in COVID-19 (dated by TCRdb to 2020 to 2022). Library generation was performed with the immunoSEQ multiplex PCR assay. This is the immuneACCESS table as TCRdb keeps it, with only in-frame sequences that have V and J called. A part of the clones is gone; compared with another copy, unresolved V genes explain less than half, and the rest is unexplained. The sample table shows tens of thousands of clones, and 75% to 80% are seen once. Approximately 6% of the sample is held by the ten biggest clonotypes. The sequenced material came from peripheral blood. Receptors originate from a woman in her sixties with acute or convalescent COVID-19.

This chain uses TRBV5-1 with TRBJ2-3; 13 bases fit TRBD2. The germline V gene encodes CDR1 SGHRS and CDR2 YFSETQ. The CDR3 is 17 amino acids. The V segment lost 7 bases and the J segment 0 bases; nucleotides outside the gene matches: 8. CDR3 sequence (DNA): TGCGCCAGCTCGTCGGGACTAGCGGGGACTAGCACAGATACGCAGTATTTT. Its protein is CASSSGLAGTSTDTQYF.

The chain combines TRBV7-6 with TRBJ1-1; tentatively, D is TRBD1 (6 bases). Germline CDR1 is SGHVS and CDR2 is FNYEAQ. The CDR3 spans 14 residues. V was pared by 2 bases and J by 1 base, with 8 bases between. DNA of the CDR3: TGTGCCAGCAGCTTACTAGGGGGGAACACTGAAGCTTTCTTT. Its protein is CASSLLGGNTEAFF.

This rearrangement joins TRBV5-1 to TRBJ2-2; tentatively, D is TRBD2 (5 bases). Germline CDR1 and CDR2: SGHRS and YFSETQ. Trimming shortened V by 0 bases and J by 4 bases, and 10 bases separated the two germline ends. This CDR3 contains 15 residues. The CDR3 coding sequence is TGCGCCAGCAGCTTGGCCGGAACTAGCACCGGGGAGCTGTTTTTT. Its translation: CASSLAGTSTGELFF.

The CDR3 loop is CASSLYMNTEAFF. For the CDR3, the DNA is TGTGCCAGCAGCCTTTACATGAACACTGAAGCTTTCTTT. The rearrangement uses TRBV14 and TRBJ1-1; D is unresolved. The V gene's germline CDR1 is SGHDN and CDR2 FVKESK. The CDR3 is made up of 13 amino acids. The V and J ends lost 4 bases and 0 bases respectively, with 6 bases between them.

The chain carries TRBV7-9 and TRBJ2-2, with D perhaps TRBD1 (6 bases). Trimming pared 7 bases from V and 2 bases from J, leaving 11 bases between. This CDR3 has 14 residues. Germline V gene data show CDR1 as SEHNR and CDR2 as FQNEAQ (reference sequence). The CDR3 sequence: CASNHRDNTGELFF. CDR3 sequence (DNA): TGTGCCAGCAATCACAGGGATAACACCGGGGAGCTGTTTTTT.

J is TRBJ2-2 and V is TRBV6-2 or TRBV6-3, with TRBD2 as a possible D gene (5 bases). The V gene's germline CDR1 is MNHEY and CDR2 SVGEGT. V lost 2 bases and J lost 4, with 8 bases in between. The CDR3 is 14 residues long. CDR3 loop: CASSYIRGTGELFF. CDR3 nucleotides: TGTGCCAGCAGTTACATTCGGGGCACCGGGGAGCTGTTTTTT.

The chain couples TRBV5-8 to TRBJ2-6, with a tentative D call TRBD1 (6 bases). This CDR3 has 14 amino acids. Germline V CDR1 and CDR2: SGHTS, YDEGEE. Trimming removed 3 bases from V and 4 bases from J, with 8 bases in between. The CDR3 protein is CASSSGVGANVLTF. In DNA form, the CDR3 reads TGTGCCAGCAGCTCAGGGGTCGGGGCCAACGTCCTGACTTTC.

In its sample, this clone was seen once. V is TRBV12-2 and J is TRBJ2-3; whether TRBD2, the table's D call, matches the DNA was not checked. TRBV12-2 is deemed a pseudogene. This CDR3 comprises 16 residues. This chain's CDR3 is CASRPSPWGGTDTQYF. CDR3 bases: TGTGCAAGTCGCCCAAGCCCCTGGGGGGGCACAGATACGCAGTATTTT.

This clone was picked up one time. The V gene is TRBV7-6, the J gene TRBJ1-5; 8 bases map to TRBD1. V trimming: 3 bases; J trimming: 3 bases; junction bases outside the gene matches: 4. Germline values: CDR1 SGHVS, CDR2 FNYEAQ. The CDR3 loop spans 15 amino acids. In DNA form, the CDR3 reads TGTGCCAGCAGCTTCGGGACAGGCCACAATCAGCCCCAGCATTTT. It translates to CASSFGTGHNQPQHF.